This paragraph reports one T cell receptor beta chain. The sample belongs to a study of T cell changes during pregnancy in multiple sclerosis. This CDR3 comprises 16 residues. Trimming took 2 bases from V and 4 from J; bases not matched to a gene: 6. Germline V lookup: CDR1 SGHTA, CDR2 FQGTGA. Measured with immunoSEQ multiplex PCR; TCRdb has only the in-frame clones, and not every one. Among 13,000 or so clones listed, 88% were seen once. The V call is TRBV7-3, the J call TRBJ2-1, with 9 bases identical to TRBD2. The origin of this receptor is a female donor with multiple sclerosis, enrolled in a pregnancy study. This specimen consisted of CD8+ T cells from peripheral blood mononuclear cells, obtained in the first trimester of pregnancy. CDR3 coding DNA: TGTGCCAGCAGCTTATTTGCGGGGGGGATTTACAATGAGCAGTTCTTC. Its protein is CASSLFAGGIYNEQFF. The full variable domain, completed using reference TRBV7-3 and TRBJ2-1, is GAGVSQTPSNKVTEKGKYVELRCDPISGHTALYWYRQSLGQGPEFLIYFQGTGAADDSGLPNDRFFAVRPEGSVSTLKIQRTERGDSAVYLCASSLFAGGIYNEQFFGPGTRLTVL.